This T cell receptor beta chain is from a study of blood T cell repertoires in COVID-19. On the study more broadly: There were acute and convalescent COVID-19 samples, and they came from the United States, Italy and Spain.

The CDR3 runs 11 residues. Germline V CDR1 and CDR2: DFQATT, SNEGSKA (reference sequence). V lost 2 bases and J 5 bases, leaving 4 bases between the germline ends. This clone showed up just a few times. Clones were read by immunoSEQ multiplex PCR, and TCRdb kept only the in-frame ones, dropping some. The sample contains 200,000 to 300,000 clones, 86% of which appear only once. V gene TRBV20-1 combines with J gene TRBJ2-1, with D uncertain. The sequencing sample was made of peripheral blood. This receptor was identified in a man younger than 45 with active or convalescent COVID-19. The CDR3 sequence is CSARLNNEQFF. CDR3 bases: TGCAGTGCTAGATTAAACAATGAGCAGTTCTTC.